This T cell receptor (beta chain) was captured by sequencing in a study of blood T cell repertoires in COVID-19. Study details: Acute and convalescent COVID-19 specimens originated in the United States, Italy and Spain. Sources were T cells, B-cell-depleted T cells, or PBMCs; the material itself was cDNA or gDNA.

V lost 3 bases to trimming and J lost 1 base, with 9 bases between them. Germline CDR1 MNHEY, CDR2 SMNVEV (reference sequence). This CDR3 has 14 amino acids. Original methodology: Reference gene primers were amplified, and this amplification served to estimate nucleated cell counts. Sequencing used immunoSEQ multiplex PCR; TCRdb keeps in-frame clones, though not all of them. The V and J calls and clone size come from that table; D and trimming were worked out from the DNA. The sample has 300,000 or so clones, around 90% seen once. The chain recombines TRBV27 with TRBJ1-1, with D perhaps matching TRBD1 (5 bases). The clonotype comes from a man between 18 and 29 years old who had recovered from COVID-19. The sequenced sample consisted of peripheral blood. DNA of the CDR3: TGTGCCAGCAGTTTGGCAGGGTCGAACACTGAAGCTTTCTTT. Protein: CASSLAGSNTEAFF.